This T cell receptor beta chain was profiled in a study of T cells in tuberculosis. Assay: immunoSEQ multiplex PCR; the TCRdb copy retains only in-frame clones and omits some. The profile shows roughly 30,000 clones, approximately 91% of them singletons. Unsorted cryopreserved PBMC were sequenced, averaging roughly 100,000 T cells per clinical donor. Points on this clone: Its matching antigen is unknown.

After removal of 2 bases from V and 4 bases from J, the junction contained 5 bases not matched to a gene. CDR3 length: 15 residues. The germline V gene has CDR1 MNHEY and CDR2 SVGAGI. The study, taken as a whole, reports: Active tuberculosis TCR-alpha repertoires lay closer to GMM-specific TCRs than IGRA-negative controls, suggesting clonal expansion. GEM motif frequencies gave 70% accuracy; the GMM repertoire gave about 86%. Active tuberculosis patients had shorter CDR3-alpha; the beta difference was nonsignificant.

The sequenced sample consisted of PBMCs. The chain employs TRBV6-5 and TRBJ2-7; 10 bases fit TRBD2. The receptor's source is a donor between 10 and 29 years old with latent tuberculosis or without tuberculosis infection. CDR3 nucleotide sequence: TGTGCCAGCAGTTACGATCTAGCGGGGGTTTACGAGCAGTACTTC. Translating it yields CASSYDLAGVYEQYF.